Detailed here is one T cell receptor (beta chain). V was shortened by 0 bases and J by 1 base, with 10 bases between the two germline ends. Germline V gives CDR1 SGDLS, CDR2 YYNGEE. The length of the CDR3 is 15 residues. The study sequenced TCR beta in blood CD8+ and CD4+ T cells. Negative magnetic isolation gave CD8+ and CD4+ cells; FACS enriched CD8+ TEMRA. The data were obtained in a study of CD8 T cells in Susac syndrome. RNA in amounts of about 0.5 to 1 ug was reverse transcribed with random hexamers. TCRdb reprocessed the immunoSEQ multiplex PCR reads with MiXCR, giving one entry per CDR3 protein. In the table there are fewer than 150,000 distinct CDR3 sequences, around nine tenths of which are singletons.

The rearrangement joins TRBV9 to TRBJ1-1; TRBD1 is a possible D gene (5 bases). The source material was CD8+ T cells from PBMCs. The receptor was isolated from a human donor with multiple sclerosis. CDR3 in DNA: TGTGCCAGCAGCGTAGATTGGAGGGGGAACACTGAAGCTTTCTTT. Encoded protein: CASSVDWRGNTEAFF.